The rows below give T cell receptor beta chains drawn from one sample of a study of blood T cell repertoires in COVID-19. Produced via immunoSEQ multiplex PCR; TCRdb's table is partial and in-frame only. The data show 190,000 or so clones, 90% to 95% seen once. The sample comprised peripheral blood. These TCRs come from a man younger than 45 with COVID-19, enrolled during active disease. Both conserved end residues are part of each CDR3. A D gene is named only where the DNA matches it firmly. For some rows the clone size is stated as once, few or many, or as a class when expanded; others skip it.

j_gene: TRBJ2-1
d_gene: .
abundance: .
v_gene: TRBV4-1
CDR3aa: CASSQDFESLSYNEQFF
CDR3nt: TGCGCCAGCAGCCAAGATTTTGAGTCCCTCTCCTACAATGAGCAGTTCTTC

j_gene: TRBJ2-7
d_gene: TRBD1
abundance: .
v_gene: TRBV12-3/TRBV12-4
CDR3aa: CASSSQGPEQYF
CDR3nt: TGTGCCAGCAGTTCACAGGGGCCCGAGCAGTACTTC

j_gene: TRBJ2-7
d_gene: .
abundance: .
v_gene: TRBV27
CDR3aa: CASSDITRGRSNYEQYF
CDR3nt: TGTGCCAGCAGTGATATCACGCGGGGCAGGTCGAACTACGAGCAGTACTTC

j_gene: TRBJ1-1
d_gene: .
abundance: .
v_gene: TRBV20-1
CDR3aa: CSASETINTEAFF
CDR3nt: TGCAGTGCTAGTGAGACAATAAACACTGAAGCTTTCTTT

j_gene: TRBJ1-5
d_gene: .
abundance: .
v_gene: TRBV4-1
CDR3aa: CASSQVGLSNQPQHF
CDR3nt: TGCGCCAGCAGCCAAGTCGGACTATCCAATCAGCCCCAGCATTTT

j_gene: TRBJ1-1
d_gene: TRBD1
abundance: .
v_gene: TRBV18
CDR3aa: CASSPGQENTEAFF
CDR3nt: TGTGCCAGCTCACCGGGACAGGAGAACACTGAAGCTTTCTTT

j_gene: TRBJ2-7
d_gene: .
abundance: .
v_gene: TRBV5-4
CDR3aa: CASSLDRRVPNEQYF
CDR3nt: TGTGCCAGCAGCTTGGACAGAAGAGTCCCCAACGAGCAGTACTTC

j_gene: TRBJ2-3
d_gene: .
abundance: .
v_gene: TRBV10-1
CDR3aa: CASSGESHTDTQYF
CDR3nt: TGCGCCAGCAGTGGAGAATCCCACACAGATACGCAGTATTTT

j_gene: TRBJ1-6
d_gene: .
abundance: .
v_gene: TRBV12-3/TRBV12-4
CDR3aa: CASRLTGDSPLHF
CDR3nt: TGTGCCAGCAGGCTTACAGGCGATTCACCCCTCCACTTT

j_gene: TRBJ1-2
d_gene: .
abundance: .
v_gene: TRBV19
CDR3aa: CASNLAGQSHGYTF
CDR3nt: TGTGCCAGTAACCTAGCGGGACAAAGTCACGGCTACACCTTC

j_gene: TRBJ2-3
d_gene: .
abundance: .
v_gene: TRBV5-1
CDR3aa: CASSLASTSTDTQYF
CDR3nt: TGCGCCAGCAGCTTGGCCTCAACTAGCACAGATACGCAGTATTTT

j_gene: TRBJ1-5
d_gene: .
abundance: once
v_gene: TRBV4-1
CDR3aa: CASSQDQTVRPQHF
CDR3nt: TGCGCCAGCAGCCAAGATCAGACAGTTCGGCCCCAGCATTTT

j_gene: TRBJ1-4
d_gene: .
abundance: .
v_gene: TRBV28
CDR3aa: CASRMNGPAGYEKLFF
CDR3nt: TGTGCCAGCAGGATGAACGGCCCCGCGGGTTATGAAAAACTGTTTTTT

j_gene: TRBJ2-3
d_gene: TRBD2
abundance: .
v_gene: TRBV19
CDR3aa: CASSLRQRGAQYF
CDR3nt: TGTGCCAGTAGTCTCCGGCAGCGGGGGGCGCAGTATTTT

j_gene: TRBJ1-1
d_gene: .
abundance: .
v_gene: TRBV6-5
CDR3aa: CASSYSNRNTEAFF
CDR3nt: TGTGCCAGCAGTTACTCGAACAGGAACACTGAAGCTTTCTTT

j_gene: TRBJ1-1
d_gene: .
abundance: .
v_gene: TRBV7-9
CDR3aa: CASSLGDPRAGAFF
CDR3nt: TGTGCCAGCAGCTTGGGCGACCCCCGTGCGGGAGCTTTCTTT

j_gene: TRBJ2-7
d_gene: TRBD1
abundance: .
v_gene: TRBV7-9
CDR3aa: CASSGDSYEQYF
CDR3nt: TGTGCCAGCAGCGGGGACAGTTACGAGCAGTACTTC

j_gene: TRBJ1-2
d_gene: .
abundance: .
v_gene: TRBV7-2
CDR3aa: CASSSIDRGGYGYTF
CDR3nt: TGTGCCAGCAGCTCGATCGACCGGGGGGGCTATGGCTACACCTTC

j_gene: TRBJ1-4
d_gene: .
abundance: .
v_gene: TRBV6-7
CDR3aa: CASSYLGADGEKLFF
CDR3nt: TGTGCCAGCAGTTACCTTGGAGCCGACGGAGAAAAACTGTTTTTT

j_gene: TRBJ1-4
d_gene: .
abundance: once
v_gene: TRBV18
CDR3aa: CASYRVEAEKLFF
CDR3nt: TGTGCCAGCTACAGGGTTGAGGCTGAAAAACTGTTTTTT

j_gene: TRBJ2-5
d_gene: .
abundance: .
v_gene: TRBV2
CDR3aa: CASRASGGGQETQYF
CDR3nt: TGTGCCAGCAGGGCGTCCGGGGGTGGCCAAGAGACCCAGTACTTC

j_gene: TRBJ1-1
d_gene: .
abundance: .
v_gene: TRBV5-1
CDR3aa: CASSARQATNTEAFF
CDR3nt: TGCGCCAGCAGCGCAAGACAGGCCACGAACACTGAAGCTTTCTTT

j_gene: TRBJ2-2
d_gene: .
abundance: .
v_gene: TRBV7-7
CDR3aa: CASSLRGTGELFF
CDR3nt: TGTGCCAGCAGCTTACGGGGAACCGGGGAGCTGTTTTTT

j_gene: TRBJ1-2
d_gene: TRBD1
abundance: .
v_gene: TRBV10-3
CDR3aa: CAISADRGGGYTF
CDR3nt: TGTGCCATCAGTGCTGACAGGGGCGGTGGCTACACCTTC

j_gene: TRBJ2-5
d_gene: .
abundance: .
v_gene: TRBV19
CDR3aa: CASSNGGQIQETQYF
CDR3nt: TGTGCCAGTAGTAACGGGGGACAGATACAAGAGACCCAGTACTTC

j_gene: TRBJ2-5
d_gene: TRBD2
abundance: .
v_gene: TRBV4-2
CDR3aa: CASSQGLAGAKETQYF
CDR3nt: TGTGCCAGCAGCCAAGGACTAGCGGGAGCAAAAGAGACCCAGTACTTC

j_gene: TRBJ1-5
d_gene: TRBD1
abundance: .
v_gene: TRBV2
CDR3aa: CASRGDSRSGPQHF
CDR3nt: TGTGCCAGCAGGGGGGACAGCCGCTCAGGGCCCCAGCATTTT

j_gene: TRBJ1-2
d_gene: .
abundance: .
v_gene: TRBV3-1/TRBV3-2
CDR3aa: CASSQERRQYGYTF
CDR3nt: TGTGCCAGCAGCCAAGAAAGGAGGCAGTATGGCTACACCTTC

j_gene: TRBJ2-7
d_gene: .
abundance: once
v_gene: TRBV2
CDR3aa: CASSEQGSYEQYF
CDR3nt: TGTGCCAGCAGTGAGCAGGGCTCCTACGAGCAGTACTTC

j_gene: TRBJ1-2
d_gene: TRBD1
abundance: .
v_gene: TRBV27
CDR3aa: CASRGQGLGNYGYTF
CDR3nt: TGTGCCAGCCGGGGACAGGGTTTGGGTAACTATGGCTACACCTTC

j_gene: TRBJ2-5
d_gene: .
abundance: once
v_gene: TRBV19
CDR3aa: CASSMSRQETQYF
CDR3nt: TGTGCCAGTAGTATGTCGAGGCAAGAGACCCAGTACTTC

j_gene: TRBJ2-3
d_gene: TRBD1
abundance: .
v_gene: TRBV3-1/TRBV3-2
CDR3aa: CASSQGQGADTQYF
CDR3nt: TGTGCCAGCAGCCAAGGGCAGGGGGCAGATACGCAGTATTTT

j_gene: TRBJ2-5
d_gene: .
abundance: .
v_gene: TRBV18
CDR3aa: CASHSSGLQETQYF
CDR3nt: TGTGCCAGCCACTCCTCCGGTTTACAAGAGACCCAGTACTTC

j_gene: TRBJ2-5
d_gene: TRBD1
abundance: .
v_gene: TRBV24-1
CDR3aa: CATSDPTGGQETQYF
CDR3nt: TGTGCCACCAGTGATCCAACAGGGGGTCAAGAGACCCAGTACTTC

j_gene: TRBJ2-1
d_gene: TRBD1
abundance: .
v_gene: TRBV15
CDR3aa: CATSRAPGWDSSYNEQFF
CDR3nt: TGTGCCACCAGCAGAGCCCCCGGTTGGGACAGTTCCTACAATGAGCAGTTCTTC

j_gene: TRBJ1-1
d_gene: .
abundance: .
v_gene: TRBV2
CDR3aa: CASTEQVYTEAFF
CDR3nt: TGTGCCAGCACCGAACAGGTTTACACTGAAGCTTTCTTT

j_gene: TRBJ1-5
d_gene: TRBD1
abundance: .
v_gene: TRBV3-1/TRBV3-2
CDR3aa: CASSQGQGRQPQHF
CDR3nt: TGTGCCAGCAGCCAGGGACAGGGCCGCCAGCCCCAGCATTTT

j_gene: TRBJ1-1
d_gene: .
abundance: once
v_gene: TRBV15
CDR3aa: CATSVTGGEAFF
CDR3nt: TGTGCCACCAGTGTCACAGGTGGTGAAGCTTTCTTT

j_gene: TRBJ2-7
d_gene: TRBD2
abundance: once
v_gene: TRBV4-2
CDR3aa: CASSQGRRGATYEQYF
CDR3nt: TGTGCCAGCAGCCAAGGTCGGCGGGGGGCGACCTACGAGCAGTACTTC

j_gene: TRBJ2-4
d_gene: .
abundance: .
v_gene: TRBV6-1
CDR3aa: CASSGGGGGAKNIQYF
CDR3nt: TGTGCCAGCAGTGGCGGGGGAGGGGGGGCCAAAAACATTCAGTACTTC

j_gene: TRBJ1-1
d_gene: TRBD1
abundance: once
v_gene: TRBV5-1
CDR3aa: CASSLEAGGALDTEAFF
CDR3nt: TGCGCCAGCAGCCTGGAAGCAGGGGGTGCGTTGGACACTGAAGCTTTCTTT

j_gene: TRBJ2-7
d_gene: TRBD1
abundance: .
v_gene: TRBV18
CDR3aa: CASSRTGGTYEQYF
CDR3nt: TGTGCCAGCTCACGGACAGGGGGAACCTACGAGCAGTACTTC

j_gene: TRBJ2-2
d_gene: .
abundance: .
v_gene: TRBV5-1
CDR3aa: CASSLGLANTGELFF
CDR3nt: TGCGCCAGCAGCTTGGGGCTAGCGAACACCGGGGAGCTGTTTTTT

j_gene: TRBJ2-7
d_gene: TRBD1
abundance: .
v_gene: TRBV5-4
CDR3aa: CASSLRTGGYEQYF
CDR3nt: TGTGCCAGCAGCCTACGGACAGGGGGGTACGAGCAGTACTTC

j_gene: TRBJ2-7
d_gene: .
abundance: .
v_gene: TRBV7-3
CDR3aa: CASSPAGSYEQYF
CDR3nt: TGTGCCAGCAGCCCGGCAGGGTCCTACGAGCAGTACTTC

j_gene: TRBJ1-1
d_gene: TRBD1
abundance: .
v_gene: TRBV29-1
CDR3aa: CSVARGQVNTEAFF
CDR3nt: TGCAGCGTTGCAAGGGGACAGGTGAACACTGAAGCTTTCTTT

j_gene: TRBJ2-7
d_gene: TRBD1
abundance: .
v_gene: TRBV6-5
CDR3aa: CASSNPQGSYEQYF
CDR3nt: TGTGCCAGCAGTAACCCACAGGGGTCCTACGAGCAGTACTTC

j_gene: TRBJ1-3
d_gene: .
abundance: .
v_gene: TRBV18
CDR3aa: CASSPEARGNTIYF
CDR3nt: TGTGCCAGCTCACCTGAGGCGCGGGGAAACACCATATATTTT

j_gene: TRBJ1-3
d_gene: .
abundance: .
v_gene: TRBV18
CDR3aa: CASSREYRSSGNTIYF
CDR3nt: TGTGCCAGCTCACGAGAATATAGGAGCTCTGGAAACACCATATATTTT

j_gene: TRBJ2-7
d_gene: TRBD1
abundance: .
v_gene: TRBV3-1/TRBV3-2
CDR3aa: CASSQTLGQPSYEQYF
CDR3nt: TGTGCCAGCAGCCAAACTTTGGGACAGCCTTCCTACGAGCAGTACTTC

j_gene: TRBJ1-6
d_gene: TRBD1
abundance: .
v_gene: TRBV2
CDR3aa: CASSFMTGINSPLHF
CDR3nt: TGTGCCAGCAGTTTCATGACAGGGATTAATTCACCCCTCCACTTT

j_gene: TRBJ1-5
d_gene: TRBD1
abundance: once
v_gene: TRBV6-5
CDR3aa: CASKGQGNQPQHF
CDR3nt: TGTGCCAGCAAAGGACAGGGCAATCAGCCCCAGCATTTT

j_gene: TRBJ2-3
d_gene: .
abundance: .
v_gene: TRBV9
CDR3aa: CASSVDRFTDTQYF
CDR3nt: TGTGCCAGCAGCGTAGATCGGTTCACAGATACGCAGTATTTT

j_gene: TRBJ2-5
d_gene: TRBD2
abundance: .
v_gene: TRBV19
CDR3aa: CASSIGGSGTQYF
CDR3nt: TGTGCCAGTAGTATCGGGGGGTCCGGGACCCAGTACTTC

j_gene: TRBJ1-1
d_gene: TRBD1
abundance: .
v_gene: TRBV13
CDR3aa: CASSLEDRGLEAFF
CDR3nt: TGTGCCAGCAGCTTAGAAGACAGGGGCCTCGAAGCTTTCTTT

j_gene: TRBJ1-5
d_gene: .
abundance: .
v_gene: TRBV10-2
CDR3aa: CASMTGAGNQPQHF
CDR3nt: TGCGCCAGCATGACGGGAGCCGGCAATCAGCCCCAGCATTTT

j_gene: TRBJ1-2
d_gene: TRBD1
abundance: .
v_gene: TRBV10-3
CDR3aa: CAISVGSGQDNYGYTF
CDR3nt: TGTGCCATCAGTGTGGGGTCGGGACAGGATAACTATGGCTACACCTTC